These 20 T cell receptor beta chains were all obtained from the same sample, sequenced in a study of T cell repertoires in cytomegalovirus infection. Their antigen targets remain unknown. Each CDR3 protein is one row after TCRdb ran MiXCR on the reads. This table holds 110,000 or so distinct CDR3 sequences, over 25% found once. This sample comprised CD8+ T cells from cultured PBMCs, obtained from culture after CMV antigen stimulation. Receptors were obtained from a human donor in good health (CMV status not recorded). Some clones in this sample may be carry-over from other donors' samples.

This clonotype has more than one count but fewer than ten. The CDR3 loop is CASSIQGNTEAFF. CDR3 sequence (DNA): TGTGCCAGCAGTATACAGGGGAACACTGAAGCTTTCTTT. This chain joins TRBV5-4 and TRBJ1-1; D may be TRBD1 (6 bases). V was shortened by 5 bases and J by 1 base, with 9 bases between the two germline ends. This CDR3 has 13 amino acids. The germline CDR1 and CDR2 sequences are SGHNT and YYREEE (reference sequence).

This clonotype was observed a few times. The V call is TRBV11-2, the J call TRBJ1-4; possible D gene TRBD1, 6 bases. Trimming shortened V by 3 bases and J by 5 bases, and 13 bases separated the two germline ends. This CDR3 contains 15 residues. In germline, CDR1 is SGHAT, CDR2 FQNNGV. CDR3 loop: CASSFTGTQNEKLFF. The CDR3 nucleotides read TGTGCCAGCAGCTTCACCGGGACACAGAATGAAAAACTGTTTTTT.

This rearrangement joins TRBV10-3 to TRBJ2-7; 11 bases agree with TRBD1. Looked up from germline, CDR1 is ENHRY and CDR2 is SYGVKD. V lost 4 bases to trimming and J lost 3 bases; unmatched junction nucleotides: 14. This CDR3 is 18 amino acids long. CDR3: CAISAGTGGGLLIYEQYF. The CDR3 bases are TGTGCCATCAGTGCGGGGACAGGGGGGGGTCTCCTAATCTACGAGCAGTACTTC.

V and J are TRBV11-2 and TRBJ2-1; TRBD2 aligns across 8 bases. Germline-derived CDR1 and CDR2 are SGHAT and FQNNGV. Trimming removed 4 bases from V and 6 bases from J; junction bases left unmatched: 14. The CDR3 is 17 amino acids. The CDR3 bases are TGTGCCAGCAGCTCCCCTAAGCCTAGCGGGCGCCTCAATGAGCAGTTCTTC. As protein: CASSSPKPSGRLNEQFF. The full variable domain, completed using reference TRBV11-2 and TRBJ2-1, is EAGVAQSPRYKIIEKRQSVAFWCNPISGHATLYWYQQILGQGPKLLIQFQNNGVVDDSQLPKDRFSAERLKGVDSTLKIQPAKLEDSAVYLCASSSPKPSGRLNEQFFGPGTRLTVL.

This clonotype was observed at least ten times. This sequence joins TRBV7-6 and TRBJ1-1; D is unclear. Trimming stripped 6 bases from V and 1 base from J, with 18 bases between. Germline assignment: CDR1 SGHVS and CDR2 FNYEAQ. The CDR3 length is 16 residues. This CDR3 reads CASSPPVVGENTEAFF. The CDR3 region has the DNA TGTGCCAGCAGTCCCCCTGTAGTTGGGGAGAACACTGAAGCTTTCTTT.

This clonotype was observed many times. The V call is TRBV6-1, the J call TRBJ2-7; 7 bases agree with TRBD1. This CDR3 region has 16 residues. CDR1 and CDR2 (germline): MNHNS, SASEGT. The V and J ends lost 3 bases and 0 bases, in that order; junction bases with no gene match: 8. The CDR3 nucleotides read TGTGCCAGCAGTGACTTAATGGACAGGATCTCCTACGAGCAGTACTTC. Translation: CASSDLMDRISYEQYF.

There are a few counts of this clonotype. The V and J genes are TRBV5-4 and TRBJ2-5; TRBD2 matches at 11 bases. Unmatched junction bases numbered 6, after V lost 4 bases and J lost 4 bases. Germline CDR1 reads SGHNT; CDR2 reads YYREEE (reference sequence). CDR3 length: 15 residues. DNA of the CDR3: TGTGCCAGCAGCCGTAGCGGGGGGGCCGGAGAGACCCAGTACTTC. This encodes CASSRSGGAGETQYF.

This clonotype was observed many times. This chain uses TRBV6-1 with TRBJ1-5; 8 bases align to TRBD1. This CDR3 comprises 16 residues. Germline V CDR1 and CDR2: MNHNS, SASEGT. J lost 2 bases, V lost 2 bases, and 5 bases had no gene match. The CDR3 region is CASSEMPGQGNQPQHF. CDR3 nucleotides: TGTGCCAGCAGTGAAATGCCGGGACAGGGCAATCAGCCCCAGCATTTT.

A few counts support this clonotype. The CDR3 region has the DNA TGTGCCAGCAGCCCAAGACAGGACAGCTCCTACGAGCAGTACTTC. Protein product: CASSPRQDSSYEQYF. The chain links TRBV7-9 to TRBJ2-7; a possible D gene is TRBD1 (6 bases). Germline CDR1 SEHNR, CDR2 FQNEAQ (reference sequence). Between the trimmed V and J ends, which lost 5 bases and 0 bases, there was a span of 14 bases. The CDR3 sequence is 15 residues long.

The chain links TRBV19 to TRBJ1-1, with a weak D call TRBD1 (6 bases). Trimming removed 6 bases from V and 2 bases from J, with 16 bases in between. This CDR3 comprises 15 residues. Looked up from germline, CDR1 is LNHDA and CDR2 is SQIVND (reference sequence). CDR3 region: CASSPWTESNTEAFF. CDR3 sequence (DNA): TGTGCCAGTAGCCCTTGGACAGAATCAAACACTGAAGCTTTCTTT.

The chain combines TRBV27 with TRBJ2-4; possible D gene TRBD1, 5 bases. V dropped 4 bases and J dropped 8 bases, with 9 bases sitting between them. The CDR3 covers 12 residues. Per germline, CDR1 MNHEY and CDR2 SMNVEV (reference sequence). This CDR3 is CASSSWGDIQYF. The DNA of the CDR3 is TGTGCCAGCAGTTCCTGGGGCGACATTCAGTACTTC.

The chain carries TRBV11-2 and TRBJ2-2, with 9 bases lining up with TRBD1. Germline V gene data show CDR1 as SGHAT and CDR2 as FQNNGV. This CDR3 is 14 amino acids long. V lost 6 bases and J lost 6; bases outside the gene matches: 5. CDR3: CASRGQGWSGELFF. The CDR3 DNA sequence: TGTGCCAGCAGGGGACAGGGTTGGTCCGGGGAGCTGTTTTTT.

This clonotype was seen more than once but under ten times. The genes are TRBV7-9 and TRBJ2-7; the match to TRBD1 covers 10 bases. This CDR3 comprises 17 residues. With V trimmed by 1 base and J by 5 bases, 11 bases remained unmatched. Germline assignment: CDR1 SEHNR and CDR2 FQNEAQ (reference sequence). CDR3 coding DNA: TGTGCCAGCAGCTTAGACCAGACAGGGGGCTTCTACCACGAGCAGTACTTC. It codes for CASSLDQTGGFYHEQYF.

In its sample, this clonotype was seen a few times. The chain has TRBV7-2 and TRBJ1-2; 11 bases are shared with TRBD1. The CDR3 consists of 16 residues. J was trimmed by 4 bases and V by 10 bases; bases with no gene match: 14. Germline V gene lookup returns CDR1 SGHTA and CDR2 FQGNSA. CDR3 in amino acids: CAIISRDRGTGYGYTF. The CDR3 DNA is TGTGCCATCATCAGCCGGGACAGGGGGACAGGCTATGGCTACACCTTC.

This clonotype came up once. The chain couples TRBV6-2 or TRBV6-3 to TRBJ2-7; TRBD1 matches at 7 bases. V lost 8 bases and J lost 0; bases outside the gene matches: 4. Germline loops: CDR1 MNHEY, CDR2 SVGEGT. CDR3 length: 13 residues. The CDR3, as DNA: TGTGCCAGCTCGAGGACAGGCTCCTACGAGCAGTACTTC. Its protein is CASSRTGSYEQYF.

V usage is TRBV19 and J usage is TRBJ1-1; perhaps TRBD1 as D (5 bases). Germline CDR1 is LNHDA and CDR2 is SQIVND (reference sequence). Trimming left V 5 bases short and J 1 base short, with 14 bases between. The CDR3 runs 15 residues. The CDR3 DNA follows: TGTGCCAGTAGTTCCGGGGGTTTTGGGAACACTGAAGCTTTCTTT. This encodes CASSSGGFGNTEAFF.

The V and J genes are TRBV6-2 or TRBV6-3 and TRBJ2-7, with D uncertain. The germline gives CDR1 MNHEY, CDR2 SVGEGT. Trimming stripped 4 bases from V and 2 bases from J, with 15 bases between. The CDR3 has 15 residues. CDR3 sequence: CASSSTSDGTYEQYF. The DNA of the CDR3 is TGTGCCAGCAGTTCTACCTCCGACGGCACCTACGAGCAGTACTTC.

This clonotype was observed a few times. The chain employs TRBV7-2 and TRBJ2-7; tentative D call: TRBD2 (6 bases). Per germline, CDR1 SGHTA and CDR2 FQGNSA. This CDR3 region has 13 residues. Trimming left V 5 bases short and J 6 bases short, with 14 bases between. The CDR3 loop reads CASSAHLASEQYF. CDR3 DNA: TGTGCCAGCAGCGCCCATCTAGCGTCCGAGCAGTACTTC.

The gene calls are TRBV28 and TRBJ1-1; 8 nucleotides align to TRBD1. The length of the CDR3 is 13 residues. J lost 4 bases, V lost 6 bases, and 4 bases had no gene match. Germline V gene data show CDR1 as MDHEN and CDR2 as SYDVKM. This CDR3 reads CASRVGTGTEAFF. CDR3 coding DNA: TGTGCCAGCAGGGTAGGGACAGGCACTGAAGCTTTCTTT.

This clonotype showed up just a few times. In nucleotides, the CDR3 is TGTGCCAGCAGGGAAACGGGGGTTTCGGAGCAGTACTTC. The encoded protein is CASRETGVSEQYF. The rearrangement links TRBV6-1 to TRBJ2-7; TRBD2 is a possible D gene (6 bases). Germline lookup yields CDR1 MNHNS and CDR2 SASEGT. Trimming left V 6 bases short and J 7 bases short, with 16 bases between. The CDR3 has 13 amino acids.